The T cell receptor beta chain described here comes from a study of cytomegalovirus exposure and HLA in healthy donors. With 60 Vbeta and 13 Jbeta primers, the PCR was carried out. Measured with immunoSEQ multiplex PCR; TCRdb has only the in-frame clones, and not every one. The repertoire holds about 82,000 clones, approximately 69% seen once, with about a fifth in the top ten. CDR3 length: 14 residues. Trimming removed 4 bases at V and 1 base at J, with 12 bases between. The germline V gene has CDR1 SGHRS and CDR2 YFSETQ. This clone was detected only a few times. The antigen is unknown. General study findings and limits: Earlier findings revealed that most TCR beta V segments proved productive either about 90% or about 30% of the time. With DRB1 most and HLA-C fewest, TCR association rates differed between HLA loci in a later analysis. Most TCR sequences were seen very rarely across donors, but some public TCRs occurred in many. Beyond CMV serostatus, there was no information to go on about immune exposure.

Sequenced material: PBMCs. The chain carries TRBV5-1 and TRBJ2-7; tentative D call: TRBD2 (6 bases). This TCR came from a man aged 30 to 39 in good health and CMV-seropositive. Here the CDR3 DNA reads TGCGCCAGCAGCCCGGGAGTTTCATCCTACGAGCAGTACTTC. Translation gives CASSPGVSSYEQYF. The full variable domain, rest sourced from reference TRBV5-1 and TRBJ2-7, is KAGVTQTPRYLIKTRGQQVTLSCSPISGHRSVSWYQQTPGQGLQFLFEYFSETQRNKGNFPGRFSGRQFSNSRSEMNVSTLELGDSALYLCASSPGVSSYEQYFGPGTRLTVT.